This TCR beta chain was identified during a study of T-cell reconstitution after alpha-beta-depleted transplantation in children (dated by TCRdb to about 2016). About the study as a whole: Using TCR repertoire profiling, the study followed T-cell immune reconstitution in a quantitative way in children after TCRalphabeta/CD19-depleted allogeneic hematopoietic cell transplantation. Study-wide conclusions, independent of this receptor: Over subsequent months, a decline in hyperexpanded clone frequencies was noted, and after one year, T-cell counts and TCRbeta diversity were mostly ascribed to newly produced T cells. The high TCRbeta diversity at day 60 in some patients was ascribed to recipient T cells and intrathymic progenitors that had survived conditioning. About two months after transplant, the apparently early recovery of alphabetaT-cell counts reportedly depended on just several hundred clones that had expanded rapidly and came from non-depleted graft cells.

Taken with the paper, the label for treatment or condition translates to: allogeneic hematopoietic cell transplantation with graft depleted of TCRalphabeta T cells and CD19 B cells. The children who served as transplant recipients had been given grafts of TCRalphabeta/CD19-depleted allogeneic hematopoietic cells. Libraries were prepared through PCR. The listed sequencing device is Illumina HiSeq 2500. To normalize quantification of the TCRbeta repertoire, the TCR libraries were built with molecular barcoding that relied on unique molecular identifiers. Using fastp trimming at Q25 and MiXCR clonotype assembly, TCRdb reanalyzed the public sequencing data and kept in-frame beta chains. For every CDR3 protein sequence, its rows merge into one entry that carries the most common genes and DNA. The sample data list 55,000 to 70,000 distinct CDR3 sequences, and around 9.9% of these were observed just once. In total, the top ten clones hold about 13% of the sample.

The table lists this clonotype with many counts. Its antigen is currently not known. No base quality information exists; no much larger clone differs at one position. From a lookup of the germline V gene, CDR1 and CDR2 are SQVTM and ANQGSEA. The CDR3 measures 13 amino acids from cysteine to phenylalanine. The DNA shown is the 39-base CDR3, in frame from base 1. V sheds 3 bases and J sheds 5 bases, leaving 13 bases between their ends. The V gene is TRBV29-1 and the J gene is TRBJ1-1, with TRBD1 perhaps the D gene, on 5 matching bases. The specimen comprised PBMCs, sampled before TCRalphabeta/CD19-depleted stem cell transplant. The origin of this receptor is a boy between 5 and 17 years old with acute myeloid leukemia, due to receive a stem cell transplant. The CDR3 amino acid sequence is: CSVESRVGTEAFF. The sequence in DNA is TGCAGCGTTGAGAGCAGGGTGGGAACTGAAGCTTTCTTT.